These 9 T cell receptor beta chains share one sample of origin, sequenced in a study of T-cell memory formation after mild COVID-19 (dated by TCRdb to 2020 to 2023). Libraries were constructed by 5' RACE. TCRdb names Illumina NovaSeq 6000 as the instrument used. TCRdb took the public reads, trimmed them with fastp at Q25, ran MiXCR for clone calling and kept in-frame beta chains. CDR3 protein duplicates are merged, each entry listing the most common genes and DNA. The sample table lists under 600,000 distinct CDR3 sequences, about 22% of them with a count of one. The ten biggest clones cover 8.4% of the sample. The sequenced sample consisted of PBMCs or a T cell subset sorted from them (not recorded which). Every receptor here comes from an adult woman who had mild COVID-19 (a few samples of this study predate the infection). The sample titles of this study are shuffled in the database, so cell type and time point are left out; the donor was told from shared clones.

The chain is built from TRBV24-1 and TRBJ2-5; D remains ambiguous. In germline, CDR1 is KGHDR, CDR2 SFDVKD. V gave up 0 bases and J gave up 0 bases, with 10 bases separating them. The CDR3 consists of 16 residues. The CDR3 reads CATSDLGSVDQETQYF. The CDR3 DNA follows: TGTGCCACCAGTGATTTGGGGTCGGTAGACCAAGAGACCCAGTACTTC.

Many counts were recorded for this clonotype. V usage is TRBV3-1 and J usage is TRBJ1-2; D is unclear. V lost 0 bases and J lost 1, with 9 bases in between. From germline, CDR1 is LGHDT and CDR2 YNNKEL (reference sequence). The CDR3 length is 15 residues. The CDR3 nucleotides are TGTGCCAGCAGCCAAGAAAGGCGGGTTAACTATGGCTACACCTTC. It codes for CASSQERRVNYGYTF.

This clonotype was seen repeatedly, ten times or more. This chain links TRBV5-1 with TRBJ2-7, with D possibly TRBD1 on 6 matching bases. The CDR3 is made up of 14 amino acids. CDR1 SGHRS and CDR2 YFSETQ come from the germline V gene. V lost 1 base to trimming and J lost 2 bases, with 10 bases between them. The CDR3 DNA sequence: TGCGCCAGCAGCTTGCCAGGACAGACCTACGAGCAGTACTTC. It yields the protein CASSLPGQTYEQYF.

J is TRBJ1-2 and V is TRBV27; D may be TRBD1 (6 bases). The CDR3 runs to 14 residues. CDR1 is MNHEY and CDR2 is SMNVEV in the germline V gene (reference sequence). V lost 8 bases to trimming and J lost 4 bases, with 17 bases between them. The CDR3 DNA sequence: TGTGCCAGCGCCTTGCAGGGGAAGCCCTATGGCTACACCTTC. Encoded protein: CASALQGKPYGYTF.

The rearrangement uses TRBV30 and TRBJ1-1, with TRBD1 matching over 8 bases. With 3 bases clipped from V and 0 bases from J, the junction kept 6 bases outside the gene matches. CDR3 length: 15 amino acids. Germline CDR1 GTSNPN, CDR2 SVGIG (reference sequence). The CDR3 loop is CAWSRPDRVNTEAFF. The CDR3 bases are TGTGCCTGGAGCAGACCGGACAGGGTGAACACTGAAGCTTTCTTT.

This chain joins TRBV7-3 and TRBJ2-3; 9 bases match TRBD2. The CDR3 has 16 amino acids. V was pared by 2 bases and J by 2 bases, with 5 bases of the junction left unmatched. Germline lookup yields CDR1 SGHTA and CDR2 FQGTGA. CDR3 amino acids: CASSLYSGGNTDTQYF. CDR3 coding DNA: TGTGCCAGCAGCTTATATAGCGGGGGAAACACAGATACGCAGTATTTT.

The V gene is TRBV15, the J gene TRBJ2-7, with TRBD2 as a possible D gene (6 bases). Trimming pared 1 base from V and 5 bases from J, leaving 15 bases between. Germline values: CDR1 LNHNV, CDR2 YYDKDF (reference sequence). The CDR3 contains 15 residues. CDR3 amino acids: CATSRGRGAGDEQYF. The CDR3 DNA is TGTGCCACCAGCAGAGGCCGAGGAGCGGGCGACGAGCAGTACTTC. Supplemented by reference TRBV15 and TRBJ2-7, the full variable domain reads DAMVIQNPRYQVTQFGKPVTLSCSQTLNHNVMYWYQQKSSQAPKLLFHYYDKDFNNEADTPDNFQSRRPNTSFCFLDIRSPGLGDTAMYLCATSRGRGAGDEQYFGPGTRLTVT.

The CDR3 loop reads CASSARTGGDEQYF. The CDR3 DNA reads as TGTGCCAGCAGCGCCCGGACAGGGGGCGACGAGCAGTACTTC. The genes are TRBV7-6 and TRBJ2-7, with TRBD1 matching 11 bases. Germline trimming cut 5 bases from V and 5 bases from J; bases unmatched to any gene: 5. Germline loops: CDR1 SGHVS, CDR2 FNYEAQ. This CDR3 has 14 amino acids.

The rearrangement joins TRBV20-1 to TRBJ1-1; D gene ambiguous. The CDR3 spans 12 residues. Trimming pared 3 bases from V and 8 bases from J, leaving 13 bases between. Germline V gives CDR1 DFQATT, CDR2 SNEGSKA (reference sequence). The CDR3 nucleotides read TGCAGTGCTAGGGCTGATGAAATCGAAGCTTTCTTT. It translates to CSARADEIEAFF.